These 13 T cell receptor beta chains originate from one sample sequenced in a study of blood T cells in healthy people across ages. A second roughly 6 to 11 cycle PCR used barcoded and J-beta primers. One entry per CDR3 protein, called by TCRdb with MiXCR from the 5' RACE reads. The data show roughly 570,000 distinct CDR3 sequences, 27% seen once. Sequencing input: blood. The receptors shown here come from a woman between 65 and 79 years old in good health.

The rearrangement uses TRBV12-3 or TRBV12-4 and TRBJ2-3; D not certain. This CDR3 is built from 15 residues. V was trimmed by 4 bases and J by 2 bases, leaving 13 bases between them. The CDR3 region is CASSSDPHYTDTQYF. As DNA, the CDR3 is TGTGCCAGCAGTTCAGACCCTCACTACACAGATACGCAGTATTTT.

The J gene is TRBJ1-5, the V gene TRBV24-1; D remains unclear. Germline V gives CDR1 KGHDR, CDR2 SFDVKD. The CDR3 runs 12 residues. Trimming pared 3 bases from V and 5 bases from J, leaving 4 bases between. The CDR3 region is CATSDEDQPQHF. The DNA of the CDR3 is TGTGCCACCAGTGATGAGGATCAGCCCCAGCATTTT.

The chain has TRBV27 and TRBJ2-6, with no clear D. Germline CDR1 and CDR2: MNHEY and SMNVEV (reference sequence). V was clipped by 2 bases and J by 2 bases, with 10 bases between them. The CDR3 totals 16 residues. CDR3 in amino acids: CASSLVGNAGANVLTF. CDR3 coding DNA: TGTGCCAGCAGTTTAGTAGGGAACGCTGGGGCCAACGTCCTGACTTTC.

This clonotype was observed a handful of times. V and J are TRBV27 and TRBJ2-5; no definite D call. CDR3 length: 14 residues. CDR1 and CDR2 (germline): MNHEY, SMNVEV (reference sequence). With 0 bases removed from V and 5 bases from J, the gap between germline ends came to 10 bases. CDR3 protein: CASSLSKSYETQYF. The CDR3 DNA reads TGTGCCAGCAGTTTATCGAAGTCGTACGAGACCCAGTACTTC.

This chain uses TRBV3-1 with TRBJ1-2; D unclear. The CDR3 extends over 12 amino acids. Trimming cost V 3 bases and J 0 bases, with 2 bases left between them. Germline loops: CDR1 LGHDT, CDR2 YNNKEL (reference sequence). CDR3: CASSQTNYGYTF. The CDR3 coding sequence is TGTGCCAGCAGCCAGACTAACTATGGCTACACCTTC. Supplemented by reference TRBV3-1 and TRBJ1-2, the full variable domain reads DTAVSQTPKYLVTQMGNDKSIKCEQNLGHDTMYWYKQDSKKFLKIMFSYNNKELIINETVPNRFSPKSPDKAHLNLHINSLELGDSAVYFCASSQTNYGYTFGSGTRLTVV.

In its sample, this clonotype was seen a few times. CDR3 amino acids: CASSLRVASGANVLTF. CDR3 coding DNA: TGCGCCAGCAGCTTGAGAGTAGCCTCTGGGGCCAACGTCCTGACTTTC. V gene TRBV5-1 combines with J gene TRBJ2-6; D is uncertain. V dropped 1 base and J dropped 0 bases, with 8 bases sitting between them. The CDR3 contains 16 residues. Germline CDR1 and CDR2: SGHRS and YFSETQ. Full variable domain (missing parts from reference TRBV5-1 and TRBJ2-6): KAGVTQTPRYLIKTRGQQVTLSCSPISGHRSVSWYQQTPGQGLQFLFEYFSETQRNKGNFPGRFSGRQFSNSRSEMNVSTLELGDSALYLCASSLRVASGANVLTFGAGSRLTVL.

The chain combines TRBV21-1 with TRBJ2-5; the D segment call TRBD1 is taken from the table without a DNA check. TRBV21-1 is recorded as a pseudogene. The CDR3 loop spans 16 amino acids. For the CDR3, the DNA is TGTGCCAGCAGCAAAGCCCGACAGGGGGCGTTTGGAGAGCAGTACTTC. This encodes CASSKARQGAFGEQYF.

This clonotype appeared a few times. The genes are TRBV9 and TRBJ2-2; 7 bases line up with TRBD1. CDR1 is SGDLS, CDR2 YYNGEE, per germline. J gave up 5 bases and V 5 bases, and 6 bases lay outside the gene matches. The CDR3 extends over 14 amino acids. CDR3 residues: CASRIGQATGELFF. The CDR3 nucleotides are TGTGCCAGCAGAATCGGACAGGCGACCGGGGAGCTGTTTTTT.

This clonotype was seen more than once but under ten times. The V call is TRBV9, the J call TRBJ1-2, with D maybe TRBD1 (5 bases). The CDR3 is 14 amino acids. Germline-derived CDR1 and CDR2 are SGDLS and YYNGEE. V was shortened by 6 bases and J by 4 bases, with 16 bases between the two germline ends. CDR3 amino acids: CASTRVGESYGYTF. CDR3 bases: TGTGCCAGCACCCGAGTGGGGGAGTCCTATGGCTACACCTTC.

This clonotype turned up a few times. Relative to the germline gene, one junction end is altered; a read error may explain this. The rearrangement joins TRBV7-2 to TRBJ2-7; possible D gene TRBD1, 5 bases. This CDR3 is built from 12 residues. Germline CDR1 reads SGHTA; CDR2 reads FQGNSA. In DNA form, the CDR3 reads TGTGCCAGCAGCTTAGAGGACAACCGAAGGTTCTTC. Protein sequence: CASSLEDNRRFF.

This clonotype was picked up a small number of times. The V gene is TRBV6-5, the J gene TRBJ1-5; TRBD1 aligns across 8 bases. The trim removed 5 bases at V and 9 bases at J, leaving 9 bases unmatched. Germline CDR1 reads MNHEY; CDR2 reads SVGAGI. The CDR3 is 14 amino acids. CDR3 nucleotides: TGTGCCAGCAGTGACAGGGGCTGGGGTAGGCCCCAGCATTTT. It yields the protein CASSDRGWGRPQHF.

This clonotype was picked up many times. J is TRBJ1-1 and V is TRBV5-6, with 10 bases lining up with TRBD1. This CDR3 region has 17 residues. The germline gives CDR1 SGHDT, CDR2 YYEEEE. The trim removed 3 bases at V and 1 base at J, leaving 9 bases unmatched. The CDR3 DNA follows: TGTGCCAGCAGCTCGACAGGGGGCGCGGGGAGGAACACTGAAGCTTTCTTT. It specifies CASSSTGGAGRNTEAFF.

J is TRBJ2-2 and V is TRBV30; TRBD2 agrees at 10 bases. The trim removed 4 bases at V and 7 bases at J, leaving 6 bases unmatched. Germline CDR1 is GTSNPN and CDR2 is SVGIG (reference sequence). CDR3 length equals 14 residues. The CDR3 is CAWTVLAGHGELFF. The CDR3 nucleotides are TGTGCCTGGACGGTACTAGCGGGGCACGGGGAGCTGTTTTTT. Filled out from reference TRBV30 and TRBJ2-2, the complete variable domain reads SQTIHQWPATLVQPVGSPLSLECTVEGTSNPNLYWYRQAAGRGLQLLFYSVGIGQISSEVPQNLSASRPQDRQFILSSKKLLLSDSGFYLCAWTVLAGHGELFFGEGSRLTVL.